This TCR beta chain was found in a study of Ad26.COV2.S vaccination and SARS-CoV-2 variants. About the research overall: Ad26.COV2.S was injected intramuscularly once or twice, 56 days apart. Study-wide results and limits: There was a possibility that the TCR breadth and depth analyses underestimated total T cell responses. Placebo recipients had lower spike-specific TCR breadth than vaccine recipients. Across vaccine and placebo recipients, the breadth of non-spike TCRs was similar.

Germline trimming cut 5 bases from V and 2 bases from J; bases unmatched to any gene: 10. The CDR3 spans 16 residues. Germline-derived CDR1 and CDR2 are SEHNR and FQNEAQ (reference sequence). Sequenced by immunoSEQ multiplex PCR; TCRdb stores in-frame clones only, minus some. There are hundreds of thousands of clones in the sample; around 90% occur only once, and about 12% lies in the top ten. Treatment given: some 20 received Ad26.COV2.S at low or high dose, single or two shots; 5 received placebo; per-sample allocation not given. After the first vaccine or placebo injection, samples were drawn on day 63. About this clone: No antigen is known for it.

The receptor was derived from a person aged 18-60 years who received the Ad26.COV2.S COVID-19 vaccine or a placebo. Here the sequenced sample was peripheral blood, taken in a trial of Ad26.COV2.S vaccine versus placebo. This chain links TRBV7-9 with TRBJ1-1, with 8 nucleotides matching TRBD1. In DNA form, the CDR3 reads TGTGCCAGCAGCCTACTTCCCGGGACAGGCAACACTGAAGCTTTCTTT. Its protein is CASSLLPGTGNTEAFF. Drawing the rest from reference TRBV7-9 and TRBJ1-1, the complete variable domain is DTGVSQNPRHKITKRGQNVTFRCDPISEHNRLYWYRQTLGQGPEFLTYFQNEAQLEKSRLLSDRFSAERPKGSFSTLEIQRTEQGDSAMYLCASSLLPGTGNTEAFFGQGTRLTVV.